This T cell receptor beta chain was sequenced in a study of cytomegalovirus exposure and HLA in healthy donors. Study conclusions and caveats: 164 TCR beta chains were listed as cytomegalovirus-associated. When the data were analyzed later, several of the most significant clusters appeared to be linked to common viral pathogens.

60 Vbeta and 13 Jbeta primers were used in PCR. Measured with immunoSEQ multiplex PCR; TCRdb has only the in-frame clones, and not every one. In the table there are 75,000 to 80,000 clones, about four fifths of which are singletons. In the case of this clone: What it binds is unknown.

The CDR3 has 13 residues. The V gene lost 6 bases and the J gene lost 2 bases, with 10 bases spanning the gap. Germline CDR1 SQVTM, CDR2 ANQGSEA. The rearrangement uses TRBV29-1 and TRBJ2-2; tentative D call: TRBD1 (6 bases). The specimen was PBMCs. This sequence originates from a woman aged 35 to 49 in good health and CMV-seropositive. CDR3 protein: CSVWTDNTGELFF. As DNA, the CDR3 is TGCAGCGTATGGACAGATAACACCGGGGAGCTGTTTTTT.